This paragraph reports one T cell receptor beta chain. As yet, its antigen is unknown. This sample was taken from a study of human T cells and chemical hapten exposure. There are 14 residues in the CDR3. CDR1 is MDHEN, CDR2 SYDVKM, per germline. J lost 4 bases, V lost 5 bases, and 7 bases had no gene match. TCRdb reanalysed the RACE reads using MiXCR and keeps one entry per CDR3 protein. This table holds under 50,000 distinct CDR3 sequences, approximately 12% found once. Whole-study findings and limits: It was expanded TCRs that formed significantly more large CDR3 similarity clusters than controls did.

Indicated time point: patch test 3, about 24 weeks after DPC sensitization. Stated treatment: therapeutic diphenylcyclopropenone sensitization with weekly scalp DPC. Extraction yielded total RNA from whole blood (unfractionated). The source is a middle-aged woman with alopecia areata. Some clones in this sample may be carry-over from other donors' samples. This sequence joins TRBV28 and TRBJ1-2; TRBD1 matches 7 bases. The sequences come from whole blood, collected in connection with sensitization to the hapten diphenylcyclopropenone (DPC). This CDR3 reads CASSHRDRVYGYTF. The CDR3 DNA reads TGTGCCAGCAGTCACCGGGACAGAGTCTATGGCTACACCTTC.